Ten or more counts support the clone carrying this TCR beta chain. The data derive from a study of Graves' ophthalmopathy and Graves' hyperthyroidism. V was cut by 6 bases and J by 9 bases, with 23 bases left in between. The V gene's germline CDR1 is ENHRY and CDR2 SYGVKD. This CDR3 contains 15 residues. RNA transcripts provided the template for amplifying TCR beta CDR3 regions. Following a first-round RT-PCR that used HTBI primers, a second-round multiplex PCR was carried out. Using its own MiXCR run on the multiplex PCR reads, TCRdb lists one record per CDR3 protein. The sample shows approximately 160,000 distinct CDR3 sequences, roughly 37% of them seen only once.

The receptor's source is a woman aged 40 to 55 with Graves' ophthalmopathy. Sequenced input: peripheral blood. V is TRBV10-3 and J is TRBJ2-5, with D perhaps TRBD1 (6 bases). CDR3 DNA: TGTGCCATCAGAGACGGGACATACACAAGTTCGGCCCAGTACTTC. It codes for CAIRDGTYTSSAQYF.